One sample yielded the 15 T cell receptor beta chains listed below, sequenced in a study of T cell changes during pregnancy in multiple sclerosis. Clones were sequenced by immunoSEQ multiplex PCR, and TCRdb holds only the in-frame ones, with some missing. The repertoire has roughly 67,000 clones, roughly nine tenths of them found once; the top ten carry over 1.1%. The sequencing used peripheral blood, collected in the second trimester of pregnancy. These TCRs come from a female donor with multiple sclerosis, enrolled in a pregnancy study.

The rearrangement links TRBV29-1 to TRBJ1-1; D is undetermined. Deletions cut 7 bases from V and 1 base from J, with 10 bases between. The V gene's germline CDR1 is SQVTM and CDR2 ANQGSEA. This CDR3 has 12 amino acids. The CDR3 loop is CSARIPNTEAFF. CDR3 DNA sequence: TGCAGCGCTAGGATACCGAACACTGAAGCTTTCTTT.

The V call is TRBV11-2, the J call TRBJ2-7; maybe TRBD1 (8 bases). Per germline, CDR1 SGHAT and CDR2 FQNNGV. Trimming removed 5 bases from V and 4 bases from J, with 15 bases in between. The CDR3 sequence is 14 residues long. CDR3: CASSAQGGWYEQYF. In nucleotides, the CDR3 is TGTGCCAGCAGCGCACAGGGGGGGTGGTACGAGCAGTACTTC.

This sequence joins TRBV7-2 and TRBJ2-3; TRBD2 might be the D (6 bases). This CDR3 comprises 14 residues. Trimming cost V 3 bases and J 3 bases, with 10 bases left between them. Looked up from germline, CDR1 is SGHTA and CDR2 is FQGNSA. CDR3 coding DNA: TGTGCCAGCAGCTTCGCGGGGCTGACAGATACGCAGTATTTT. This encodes CASSFAGLTDTQYF.

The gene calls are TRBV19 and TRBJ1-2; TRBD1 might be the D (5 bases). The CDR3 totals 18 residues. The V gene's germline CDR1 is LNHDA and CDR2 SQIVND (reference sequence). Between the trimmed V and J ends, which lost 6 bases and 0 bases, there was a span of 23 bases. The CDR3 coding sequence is TGTGCCAGTAGCCCACAAGGGGCGACAGTGACCTCTAACTATGGCTACACCTTC. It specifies CASSPQGATVTSNYGYTF. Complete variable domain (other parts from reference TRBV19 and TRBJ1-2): DGGITQSPKYLFRKEGQNVTLSCEQNLNHDAMYWYRQDPGQGLRLIYYSQIVNDFQKGDIAEGYSVSREKKESFPLTVTSAQKNPTAFYLCASSPQGATVTSNYGYTFGSGTRLTVV.

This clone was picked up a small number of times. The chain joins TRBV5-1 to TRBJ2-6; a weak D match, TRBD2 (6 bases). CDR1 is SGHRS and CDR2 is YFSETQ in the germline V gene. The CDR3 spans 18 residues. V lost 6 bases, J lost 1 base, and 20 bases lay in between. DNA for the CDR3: TGCGCCAGCAACTCAGACGGGACTTGGGCGTCTGGGGCCAACGTCCTGACTTTC. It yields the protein CASNSDGTWASGANVLTF.

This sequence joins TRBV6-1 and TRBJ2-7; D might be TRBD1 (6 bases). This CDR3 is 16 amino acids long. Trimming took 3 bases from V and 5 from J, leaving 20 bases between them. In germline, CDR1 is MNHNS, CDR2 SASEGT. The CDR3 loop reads CASSDQQGWGPNEQYF. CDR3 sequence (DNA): TGTGCCAGCAGTGATCAACAGGGCTGGGGCCCTAACGAGCAGTACTTC.

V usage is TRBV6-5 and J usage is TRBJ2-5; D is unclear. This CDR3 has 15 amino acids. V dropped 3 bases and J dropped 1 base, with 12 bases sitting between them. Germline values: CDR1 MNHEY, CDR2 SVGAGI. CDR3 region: CASSYGAGSQETQYF. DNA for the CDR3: TGTGCCAGCAGTTATGGCGCAGGTTCCCAAGAGACCCAGTACTTC.

The CDR3 region has the DNA TGTGCCAGCAGCTCCCGCCTAGACCCTCAAGTACTTGGCTACACCTTC. Amino acids: CASSSRLDPQVLGYTF. The rearrangement links TRBV7-9 to TRBJ1-2; no clear D gene. CDR1 and CDR2 from the germline V gene are SEHNR and FQNEAQ (reference sequence). The CDR3 length is 16 residues. The germline V and J ends were trimmed by 4 bases and 7 bases, with 22 bases remaining between them.

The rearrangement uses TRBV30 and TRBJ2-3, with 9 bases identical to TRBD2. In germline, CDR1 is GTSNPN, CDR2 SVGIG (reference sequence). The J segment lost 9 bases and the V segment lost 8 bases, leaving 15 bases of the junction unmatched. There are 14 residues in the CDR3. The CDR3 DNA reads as TGTGCCCGGGCCAGCGGGGGGATTTTGTGGACGCAGTATTTT. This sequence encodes CARASGGILWTQYF.

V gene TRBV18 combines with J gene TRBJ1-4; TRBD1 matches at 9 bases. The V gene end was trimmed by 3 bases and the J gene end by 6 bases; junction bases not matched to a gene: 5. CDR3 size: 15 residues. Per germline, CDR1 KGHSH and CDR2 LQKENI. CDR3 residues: CASSPSRQGDEKLFF. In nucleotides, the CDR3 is TGTGCCAGCTCACCGTCTAGACAGGGGGATGAAAAACTGTTTTTT.

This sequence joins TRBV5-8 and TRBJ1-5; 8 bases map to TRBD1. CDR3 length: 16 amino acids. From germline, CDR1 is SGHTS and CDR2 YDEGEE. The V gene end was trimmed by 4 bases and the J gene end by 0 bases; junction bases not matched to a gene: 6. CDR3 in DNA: TGTGCCAGCAGCCAATACACAGGGGGTAGCAATCAGCCCCAGCATTTT. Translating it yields CASSQYTGGSNQPQHF.

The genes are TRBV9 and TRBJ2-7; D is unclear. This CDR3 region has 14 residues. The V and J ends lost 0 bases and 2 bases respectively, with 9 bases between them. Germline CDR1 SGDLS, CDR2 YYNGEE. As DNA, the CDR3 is TGTGCCAGCAGCGTAGCGTCGGTCGCCTACGAGCAGTACTTC. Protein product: CASSVASVAYEQYF.

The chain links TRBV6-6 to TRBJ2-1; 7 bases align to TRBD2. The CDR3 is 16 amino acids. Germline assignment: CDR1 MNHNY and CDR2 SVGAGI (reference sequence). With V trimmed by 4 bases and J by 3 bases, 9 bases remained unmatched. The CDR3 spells CASSSLDGRNYNEQFF. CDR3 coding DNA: TGTGCCAGCAGTTCCTTAGACGGGAGGAACTACAATGAGCAGTTCTTC.

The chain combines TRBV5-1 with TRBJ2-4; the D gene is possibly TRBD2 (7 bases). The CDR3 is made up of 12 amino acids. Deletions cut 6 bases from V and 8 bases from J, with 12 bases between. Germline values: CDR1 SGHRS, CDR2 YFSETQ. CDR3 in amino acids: CASTKGGDIQYF. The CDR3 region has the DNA TGCGCCAGCACCAAAGGGGGGGACATTCAGTACTTC.

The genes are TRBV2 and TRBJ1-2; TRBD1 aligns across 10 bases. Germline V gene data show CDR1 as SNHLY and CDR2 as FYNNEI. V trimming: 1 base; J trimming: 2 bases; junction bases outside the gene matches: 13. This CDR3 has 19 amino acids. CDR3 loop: CASSEGKRTGTGANYGYTF. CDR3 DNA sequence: TGTGCCAGCAGTGAAGGGAAACGCACCGGGACAGGGGCAAACTATGGCTACACCTTC.